Below are 2 T cell receptor beta chains sequenced from a single sample in a study of blood T cells in healthy people across ages. It was with a sample-barcoded 5' primer and a J-beta primer mix that a second PCR of roughly 7 to 12 cycles was run. TCRdb reanalysed the 5' RACE reads using MiXCR and keeps one entry per CDR3 protein. The sample shows around 990,000 distinct CDR3 sequences, under 40% of them seen only once. Sequencing was carried out using blood. The receptors shown here come from a man aged 18 to 35 in good health.

This clonotype has just a few counts. The rearrangement joins TRBV4-3 to TRBJ1-1, with D unclear. Deletions cut 0 bases from V and 5 bases from J, with 13 bases between. The CDR3 has 15 amino acids. The V gene's germline CDR1 is LGHNA and CDR2 YSLEER. In nucleotides, the CDR3 is TGCGCCAGCAGCCAAGATCCGGGGATTGGGACTGAAGCTTTCTTT. As protein: CASSQDPGIGTEAFF.

This clonotype turned up a few times. The V gene is TRBV3-1, the J gene TRBJ2-3; D call uncertain. The CDR3 has 12 amino acids. The V end lost 3 bases, the J end lost 7 bases, and 8 bases lay between the germline ends. The germline gives CDR1 LGHDT, CDR2 YNNKEL (reference sequence). DNA of the CDR3: TGTGCCAGCAGCCAGTTTGAGTATACGCAGTATTTT. Protein product: CASSQFEYTQYF.